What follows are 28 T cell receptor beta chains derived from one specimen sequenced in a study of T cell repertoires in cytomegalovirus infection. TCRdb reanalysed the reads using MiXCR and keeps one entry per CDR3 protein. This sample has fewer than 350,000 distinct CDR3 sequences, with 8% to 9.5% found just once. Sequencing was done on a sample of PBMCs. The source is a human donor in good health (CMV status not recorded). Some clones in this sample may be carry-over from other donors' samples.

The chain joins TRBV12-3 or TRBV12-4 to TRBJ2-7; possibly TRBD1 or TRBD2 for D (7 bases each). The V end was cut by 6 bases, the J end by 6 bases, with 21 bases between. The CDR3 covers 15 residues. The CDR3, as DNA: TGTGCCAGCAGGGGGGGGGACAGATTCCTCGGCGAGCAGTACTTC. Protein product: CASRGGDRFLGEQYF.

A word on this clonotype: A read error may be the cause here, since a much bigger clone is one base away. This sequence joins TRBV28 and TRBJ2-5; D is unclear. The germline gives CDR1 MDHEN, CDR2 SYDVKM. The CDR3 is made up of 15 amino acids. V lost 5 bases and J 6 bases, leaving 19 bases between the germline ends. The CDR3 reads CASSPDGEFLKTQYF. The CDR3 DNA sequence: TGTGCCAGCAGTCCAGATGGAGAGTTCCTGAAGACCCAGTACTTC.

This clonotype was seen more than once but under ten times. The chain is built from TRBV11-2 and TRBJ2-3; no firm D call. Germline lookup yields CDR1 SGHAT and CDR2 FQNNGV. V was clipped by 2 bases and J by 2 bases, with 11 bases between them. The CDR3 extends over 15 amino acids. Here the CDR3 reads CASSLSTGHTDTQYF. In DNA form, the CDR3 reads TGTGCCAGCAGCTTATCGACTGGCCACACAGATACGCAGTATTTT.

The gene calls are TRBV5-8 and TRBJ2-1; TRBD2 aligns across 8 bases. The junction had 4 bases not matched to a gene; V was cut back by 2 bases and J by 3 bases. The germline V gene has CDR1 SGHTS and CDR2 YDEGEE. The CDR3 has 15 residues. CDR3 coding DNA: TGTGCCAGCAGCTTACCGGGACTAGACTACAATGAGCAGTTCTTC. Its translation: CASSLPGLDYNEQFF.

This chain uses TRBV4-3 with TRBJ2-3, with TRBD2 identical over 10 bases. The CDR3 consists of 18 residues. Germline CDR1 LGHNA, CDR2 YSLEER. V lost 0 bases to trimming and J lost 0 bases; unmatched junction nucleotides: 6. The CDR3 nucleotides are TGCGCCAGCAGCCAAGACCCAACTAGCGGGACTAGCACAGATACGCAGTATTTT. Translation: CASSQDPTSGTSTDTQYF.

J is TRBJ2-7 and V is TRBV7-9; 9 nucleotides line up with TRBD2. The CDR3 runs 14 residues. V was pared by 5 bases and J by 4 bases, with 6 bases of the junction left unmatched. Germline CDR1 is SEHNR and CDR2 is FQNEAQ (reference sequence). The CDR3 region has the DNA TGTGCCAGCAGCCGCGGGGGGGCGGGGTACGAGCAGTACTTC. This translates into CASSRGGAGYEQYF.

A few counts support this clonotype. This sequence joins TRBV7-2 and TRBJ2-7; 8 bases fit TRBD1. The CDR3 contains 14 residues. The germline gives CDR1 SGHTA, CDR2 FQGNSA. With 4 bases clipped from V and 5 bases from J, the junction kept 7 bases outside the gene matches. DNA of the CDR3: TGTGCCAGCAGCTCACAGGGGGTATCTGACGAGCAGTACTTC. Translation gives CASSSQGVSDEQYF.

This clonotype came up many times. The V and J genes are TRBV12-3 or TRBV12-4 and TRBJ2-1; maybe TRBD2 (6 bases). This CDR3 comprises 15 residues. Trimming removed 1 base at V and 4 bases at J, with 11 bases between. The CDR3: CASSLGLDLYNEQFF. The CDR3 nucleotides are TGTGCCAGCAGTTTAGGACTAGATCTATACAATGAGCAGTTCTTC.

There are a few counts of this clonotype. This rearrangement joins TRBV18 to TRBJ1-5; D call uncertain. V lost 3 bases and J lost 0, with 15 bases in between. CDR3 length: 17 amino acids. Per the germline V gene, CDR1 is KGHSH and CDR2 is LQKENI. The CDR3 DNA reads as TGTGCCAGCTCACCCGAAGGAGGTCCCTTTAGCAATCAGCCCCAGCATTTT. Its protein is CASSPEGGPFSNQPQHF. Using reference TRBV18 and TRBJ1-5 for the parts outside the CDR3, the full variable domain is NAGVMQNPRHLVRRRGQEARLRCSPMKGHSHVYWYRQLPEEGLKFMVYLQKENIIDESGMPKERFSAEFPKEGPSILRIQQVVRGDSAAYFCASSPEGGPFSNQPQHFGDGTRLSIL.

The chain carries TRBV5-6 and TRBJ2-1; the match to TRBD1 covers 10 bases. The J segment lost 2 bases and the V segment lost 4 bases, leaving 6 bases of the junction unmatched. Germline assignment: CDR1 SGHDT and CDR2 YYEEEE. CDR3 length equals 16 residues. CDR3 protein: CASSVGGQGAYNEQFF. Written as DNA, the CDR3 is TGTGCCAGCAGCGTAGGTGGACAGGGGGCCTACAATGAGCAGTTCTTC. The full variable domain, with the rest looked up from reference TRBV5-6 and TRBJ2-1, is DAGVTQSPTHLIKTRGQQVTLRCSPKSGHDTVSWYQQALGQGPQFIFQYYEEEERQRGNFPDRFSGHQFPNYSSELNVNALLLGDSALYLCASSVGGQGAYNEQFFGPGTRLTVL.

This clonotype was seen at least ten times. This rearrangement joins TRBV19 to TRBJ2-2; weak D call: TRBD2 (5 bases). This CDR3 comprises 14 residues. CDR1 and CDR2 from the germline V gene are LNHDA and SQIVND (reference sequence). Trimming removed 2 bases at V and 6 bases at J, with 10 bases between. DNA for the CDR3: TGTGCCAGTAGTATAAGAGGGAGTGCCGGGGAGCTGTTTTTT. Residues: CASSIRGSAGELFF. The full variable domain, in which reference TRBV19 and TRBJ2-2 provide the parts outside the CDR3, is DGGITQSPKYLFRKEGQNVTLSCEQNLNHDAMYWYRQDPGQGLRLIYYSQIVNDFQKGDIAEGYSVSREKKESFPLTVTSAQKNPTAFYLCASSIRGSAGELFFGEGSRLTVL.

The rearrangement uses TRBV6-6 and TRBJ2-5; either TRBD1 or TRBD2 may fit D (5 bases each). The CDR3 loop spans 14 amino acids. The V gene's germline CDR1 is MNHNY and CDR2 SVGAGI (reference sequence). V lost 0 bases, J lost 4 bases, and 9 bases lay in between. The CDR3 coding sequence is TGTGCCAGCAGTTACTCGCAGGGACCAGAGACCCAGTACTTC. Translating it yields CASSYSQGPETQYF.

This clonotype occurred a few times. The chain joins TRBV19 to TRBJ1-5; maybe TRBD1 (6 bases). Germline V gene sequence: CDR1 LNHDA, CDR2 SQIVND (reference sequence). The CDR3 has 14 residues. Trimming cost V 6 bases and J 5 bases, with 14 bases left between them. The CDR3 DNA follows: TGTGCCAGTAGAGGGACAACCGATTATCAGCCCCAGCATTTT. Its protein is CASRGTTDYQPQHF.

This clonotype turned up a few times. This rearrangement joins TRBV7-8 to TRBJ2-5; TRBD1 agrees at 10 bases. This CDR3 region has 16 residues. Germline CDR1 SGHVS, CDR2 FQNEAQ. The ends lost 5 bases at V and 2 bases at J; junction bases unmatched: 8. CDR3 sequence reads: CASSPRTGGGQETQYF. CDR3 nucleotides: TGTGCCAGCAGCCCAAGGACAGGGGGAGGGCAAGAGACCCAGTACTTC.

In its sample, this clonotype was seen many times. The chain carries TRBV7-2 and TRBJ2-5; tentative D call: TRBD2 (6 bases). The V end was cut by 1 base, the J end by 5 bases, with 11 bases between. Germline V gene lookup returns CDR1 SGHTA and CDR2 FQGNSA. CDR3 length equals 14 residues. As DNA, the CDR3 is TGTGCCAGCAGCTTAGGACCGGAGGGGGAGACCCAGTACTTC. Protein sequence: CASSLGPEGETQYF.

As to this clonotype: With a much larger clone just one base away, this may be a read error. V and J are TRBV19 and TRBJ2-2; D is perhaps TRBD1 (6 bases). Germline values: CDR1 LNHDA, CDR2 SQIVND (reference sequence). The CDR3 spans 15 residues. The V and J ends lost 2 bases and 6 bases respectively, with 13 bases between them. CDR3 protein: CASSIIWGQSGELFF. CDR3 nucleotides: TGTGCCAGTAGTATAATATGGGGGCAATCCGGGGAGCTGTTTTTT. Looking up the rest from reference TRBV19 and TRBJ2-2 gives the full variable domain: DGGITQSPKYLFRKEGQNVTLSCEQNLNHDAMYWYRQDPGQGLRLIYYSQIVNDFQKGDIAEGYSVSREKKESFPLTVTSAQKNPTAFYLCASSIIWGQSGELFFGEGSRLTVL.

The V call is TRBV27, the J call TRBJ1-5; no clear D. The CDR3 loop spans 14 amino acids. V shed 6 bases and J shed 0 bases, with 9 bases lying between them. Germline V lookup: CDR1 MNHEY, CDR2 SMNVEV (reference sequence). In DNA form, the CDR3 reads TGTGCCAGCAGCCTATTTTATAGCAATCAGCCCCAGCATTTT. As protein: CASSLFYSNQPQHF.

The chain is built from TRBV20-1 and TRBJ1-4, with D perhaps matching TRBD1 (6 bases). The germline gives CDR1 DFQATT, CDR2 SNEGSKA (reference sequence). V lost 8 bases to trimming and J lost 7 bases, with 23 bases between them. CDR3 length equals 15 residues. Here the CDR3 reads CSPQIQRGASEKLFF. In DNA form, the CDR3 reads TGCAGTCCACAAATACAGAGGGGGGCTTCTGAAAAACTGTTTTTT.

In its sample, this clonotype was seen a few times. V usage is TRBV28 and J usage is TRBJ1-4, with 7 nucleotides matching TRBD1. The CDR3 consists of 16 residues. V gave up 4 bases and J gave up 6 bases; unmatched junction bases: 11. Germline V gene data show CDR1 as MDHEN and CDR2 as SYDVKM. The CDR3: CASSSVGQDYHEKLFF. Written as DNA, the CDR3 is TGTGCCAGCAGTTCCGTTGGACAGGACTATCATGAAAAACTGTTTTTT.

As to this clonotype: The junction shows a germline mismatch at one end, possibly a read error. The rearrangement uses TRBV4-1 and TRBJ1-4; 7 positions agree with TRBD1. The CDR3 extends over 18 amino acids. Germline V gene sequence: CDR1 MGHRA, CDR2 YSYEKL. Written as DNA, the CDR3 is TGTGCCAGCAGCCAAGAGGGGGCTTCCTTCGGGAGCTGGGAAAAACTGTTTTTT. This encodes CASSQEGASFGSWEKLFF.

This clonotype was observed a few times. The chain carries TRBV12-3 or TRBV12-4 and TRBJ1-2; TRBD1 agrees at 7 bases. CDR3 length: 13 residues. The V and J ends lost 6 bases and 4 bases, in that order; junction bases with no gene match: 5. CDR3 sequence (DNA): TGTGCCAGCAGCGGGACAGTACCCTATGGCTACACCTTC. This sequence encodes CASSGTVPYGYTF.

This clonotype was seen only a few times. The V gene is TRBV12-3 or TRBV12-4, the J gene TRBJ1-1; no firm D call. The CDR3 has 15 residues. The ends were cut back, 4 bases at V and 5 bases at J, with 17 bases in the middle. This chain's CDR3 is CASSSAGELGTEAFF. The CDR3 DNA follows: TGTGCCAGCAGTTCCGCCGGAGAACTCGGGACTGAAGCTTTCTTT.

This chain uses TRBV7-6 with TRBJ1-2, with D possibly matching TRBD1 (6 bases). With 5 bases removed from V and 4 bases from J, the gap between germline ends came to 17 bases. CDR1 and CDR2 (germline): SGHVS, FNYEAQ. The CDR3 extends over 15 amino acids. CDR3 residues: CASSGIGGRIYGYTF. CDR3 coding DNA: TGTGCCAGCAGCGGCATAGGGGGGCGAATCTATGGCTACACCTTC.

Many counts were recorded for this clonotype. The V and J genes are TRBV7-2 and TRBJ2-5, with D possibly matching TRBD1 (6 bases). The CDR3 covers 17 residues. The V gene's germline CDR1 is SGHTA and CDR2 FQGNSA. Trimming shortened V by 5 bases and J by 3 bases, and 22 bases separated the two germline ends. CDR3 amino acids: CASSAQGRGPYKETQYF. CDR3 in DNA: TGTGCCAGCAGCGCTCAGGGGAGAGGGCCCTACAAAGAGACCCAGTACTTC.

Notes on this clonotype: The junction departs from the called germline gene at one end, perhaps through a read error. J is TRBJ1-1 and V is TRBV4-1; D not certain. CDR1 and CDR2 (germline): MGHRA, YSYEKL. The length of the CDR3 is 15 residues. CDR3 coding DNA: TGTGCCAGCAGCCAAGGAGGCCCGACGAACACTGAAGCTTTCTTT. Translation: CASSQGGPTNTEAFF.

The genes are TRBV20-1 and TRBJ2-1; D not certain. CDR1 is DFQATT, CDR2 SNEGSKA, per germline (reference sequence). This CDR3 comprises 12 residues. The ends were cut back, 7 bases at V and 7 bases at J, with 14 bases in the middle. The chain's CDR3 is CSVIVPGNEQFF. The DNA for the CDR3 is TGCAGTGTAATAGTCCCGGGTAATGAGCAGTTCTTC.

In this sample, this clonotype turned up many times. The CDR3 here is CASSLFSGGASGEQFF. Here the CDR3 DNA reads TGTGCCAGCAGCTTATTTAGCGGGGGGGCAAGCGGTGAGCAGTTCTTC. The rearrangement links TRBV7-8 to TRBJ2-1, with 11 positions matching TRBD2. Germline assignment: CDR1 SGHVS and CDR2 FQNEAQ. This CDR3 comprises 16 residues. With 2 bases clipped from V and 9 bases from J, the junction kept 9 bases outside the gene matches.

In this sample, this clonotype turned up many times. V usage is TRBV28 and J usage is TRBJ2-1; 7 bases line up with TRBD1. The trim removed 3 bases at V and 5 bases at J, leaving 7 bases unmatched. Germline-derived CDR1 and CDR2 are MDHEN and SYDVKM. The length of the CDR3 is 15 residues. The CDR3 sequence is CASSLDRTRHNEQFF. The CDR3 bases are TGTGCCAGCAGTTTGGACAGGACTCGTCACAATGAGCAGTTCTTC.